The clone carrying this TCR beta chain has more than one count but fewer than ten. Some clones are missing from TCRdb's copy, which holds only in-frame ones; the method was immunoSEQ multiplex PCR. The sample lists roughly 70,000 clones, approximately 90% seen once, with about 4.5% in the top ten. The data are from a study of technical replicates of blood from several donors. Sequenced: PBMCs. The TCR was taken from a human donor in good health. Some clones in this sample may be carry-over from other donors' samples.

This chain's CDR3 is CASSYRKNTEAFF. In DNA form, the CDR3 reads TGTGCCAGCAGTTACAGGAAGAACACTGAAGCTTTCTTT. The rearrangement joins TRBV7-3 to TRBJ1-1; perhaps TRBD1 as D (5 bases). Trimming removed 6 bases at V and 1 base at J, with 9 bases between. Germline CDR1 SGHTA, CDR2 FQGTGA. The CDR3 has 13 residues.